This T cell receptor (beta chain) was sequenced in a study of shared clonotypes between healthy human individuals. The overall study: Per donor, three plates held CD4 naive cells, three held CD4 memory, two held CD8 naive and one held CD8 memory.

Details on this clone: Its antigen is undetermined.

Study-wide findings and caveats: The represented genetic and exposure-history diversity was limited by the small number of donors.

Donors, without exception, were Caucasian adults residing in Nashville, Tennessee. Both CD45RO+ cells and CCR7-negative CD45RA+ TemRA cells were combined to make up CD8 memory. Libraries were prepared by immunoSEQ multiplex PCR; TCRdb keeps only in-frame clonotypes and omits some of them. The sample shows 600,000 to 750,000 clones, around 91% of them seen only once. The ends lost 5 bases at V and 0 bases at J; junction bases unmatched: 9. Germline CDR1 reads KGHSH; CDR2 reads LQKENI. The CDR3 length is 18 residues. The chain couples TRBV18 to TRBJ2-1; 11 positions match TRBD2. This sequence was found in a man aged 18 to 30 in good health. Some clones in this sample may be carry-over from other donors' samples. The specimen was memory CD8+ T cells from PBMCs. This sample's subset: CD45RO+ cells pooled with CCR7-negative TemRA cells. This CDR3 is CASSLTSGTIFSYNEQFF. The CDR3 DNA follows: TGTGCCAGCTCATTGACTAGCGGGACAATCTTCTCCTACAATGAGCAGTTCTTC.